Listed below are T cell receptor beta chains from one sample, sequenced in a study of blood T cells in healthy people across ages. A single record per CDR3 protein comes from TCRdb applying MiXCR to the 5' RACE reads. The sample yields some 320,000 distinct CDR3 sequences, around 30% seen once. The sequenced sample consisted of blood. The source is a woman aged 70-85 years in good health. Both conserved end residues are part of each CDR3. A D gene is named only where the DNA matches it firmly. Size values are once, few and many counts, or a class for expanded clones, and some rows have none.

J	V	D	size	length	DNA	CDR3
TRBJ1-3	TRBV2	NA	NA	14	TGTGCCAGCAGGCCCGGGCAGGCTGGAAACACCATATATTTT	CASRPGQAGNTIYF
TRBJ2-5	TRBV24-1	TRBD2	few	15	TGTGCCACCAGTGATCCGGGACTAGCGGGAGAGACCCAGTACTTC	CATSDPGLAGETQYF
TRBJ2-1	TRBV29-1	TRBD2	few	15	TGCAGCGTTGCCCGGACTAGCGGGGGAAAAAATGAGCAGTTCTTC	CSVARTSGGKNEQFF
TRBJ1-6	TRBV3-1	NA	few	13	TGTGCCAGCAGCCAATCCGCAAGTTCACCCCTCCACTTT	CASSQSASSPLHF
TRBJ2-5	TRBV7-3	NA	NA	13	TGTGCCGGCAGCCTTACTCGCCAAGAGACCCAGTACTTC	CAGSLTRQETQYF
TRBJ2-3	TRBV28	TRBD1	few	13	TGTGCCAGCACCATACAGGGGGCAGATACGCAGTATTTT	CASTIQGADTQYF
TRBJ2-1	TRBV4-2	NA	many	16	TGTGCCAGCAGCCGTTCCGGGACTCCCTCCTACAATGAGCAGTTCTTC	CASSRSGTPSYNEQFF
TRBJ2-3	TRBV20-1	TRBD2	few	15	TGCAGTGCAATGACTAGCCGTCGTCGCACAGATACGCAGTATTTT	CSAMTSRRRTDTQYF
TRBJ2-1	TRBV5-1	TRBD1	NA	15	TGCGCCAGCAGCTCAACGGGACAGGGGGCGCATGAGCAGTTCTTC	CASSSTGQGAHEQFF
TRBJ1-1	TRBV7-3	NA	few	13	TGTGCCAGCCGCTCGTCCACGAACACTGAAGCTTTCTTT	CASRSSTNTEAFF
TRBJ1-4	TRBV28	NA	few	13	TGTGCCAGCAGCCCCGGACCCGGGGAAAAACTGTTTTTT	CASSPGPGEKLFF
TRBJ1-4	TRBV5-5	NA	NA	15	TGTGCCAGCAGCGCCCCGACGGGAAGGAATGAAAAACTGTTTTTT	CASSAPTGRNEKLFF
TRBJ2-7	TRBV4-3	TRBD2	few	18	TGCGCCAGCAGCCAAGAATCCGCGGGAGGACCGTTCTCCTACGAGCAGTACTTC	CASSQESAGGPFSYEQYF
TRBJ2-1	TRBV28	TRBD2	NA	14	TGTGCCAGCAGTCTAGCGGGACAGACTGATGAGCAGTTCTTC	CASSLAGQTDEQFF
TRBJ1-3	TRBV7-2	TRBD1	NA	14	TGTGCCAGCGGACAGGGGGGCTCTGGAAACACCATATATTTT	CASGQGGSGNTIYF
TRBJ2-1	TRBV2	NA	few	15	TGTGCCAGCAGTGATGTGTGGGCCCCCTACAATGAGCAGTTCTTC	CASSDVWAPYNEQFF
TRBJ1-2	TRBV7-9	NA	few	12	TGTGCCAGCAGCTTTGGAGCGTATGGCTACACCTTC	CASSFGAYGYTF
TRBJ2-5	TRBV7-2	TRBD1	NA	15	TGTGCCAGCAGCCCCGAGGTACAGGGGCGAGAGACCCAGTACTTC	CASSPEVQGRETQYF
TRBJ2-3	TRBV2	NA	NA	15	TGTGCCAGCAGTGACGCTTCACCGGGTGTGGATACGCAGTATTTT	CASSDASPGVDTQYF
TRBJ1-2	TRBV6-2/TRBV6-3	NA	few	12	TGTGCCAGCAGAGAGACAGAGCGTGGCTACACCTTC	CASRETERGYTF
TRBJ2-1	TRBV18	TRBD2	many	16	TGTGCCAGCTCACTGCCGGCGGGGGTACTAGGCAATGAGCAGTTCTTC	CASSLPAGVLGNEQFF
TRBJ2-7	TRBV29-1	NA	few	14	TGCAGCGTTGTGGGTGGGAGCTTGTGGGACGAGCAGTACTTC	CSVVGGSLWDEQYF
TRBJ2-7	TRBV20-1	NA	few	13	TGCAGTGTGAGAGATCCTACCTCCTACGAGCAGTACTTC	CSVRDPTSYEQYF
TRBJ2-2	TRBV12-3/TRBV12-4	NA	NA	13	TGTGCCAGCAGCCCAGGGACTCCAGGGGAGCTGTTTTTT	CASSPGTPGELFF
TRBJ1-3	TRBV5-1	TRBD1	NA	15	TGCGCCAGCAGCTTGGAGCAGGGGGCGGGAAACACCATATATTTT	CASSLEQGAGNTIYF
TRBJ1-4	TRBV5-1	NA	NA	17	TGCGCCAGCAGTAAAGGACCGTGGGGGACAAACGATGAAAAACTGTTTTTT	CASSKGPWGTNDEKLFF
TRBJ1-5	TRBV5-5	NA	NA	15	TGTGCCAGCAGGTCGCCAGGTGTCGATAATCAGCCCCAGCATTTT	CASRSPGVDNQPQHF
TRBJ1-4	TRBV29-1	TRBD1	many	15	TGCAGCGTGTATACAGGGGTTGGAACTAATGAAAAACTGTTTTTT	CSVYTGVGTNEKLFF
TRBJ2-5	TRBV7-6	NA	NA	13	TGTGCCAGCGGCAGCTCGGGTATAGAGACCCAGTACTTC	CASGSSGIETQYF
TRBJ2-7	TRBV11-2	NA	NA	13	TGTGCCAGCAGCTTAATACAGACCTACGAGCAGTACTTC	CASSLIQTYEQYF
TRBJ2-1	TRBV6-6	NA	few	15	TGTGCCAGCAGTTACGCTGAGGGGGCCTACAATGAGCAGTTCTTC	CASSYAEGAYNEQFF
TRBJ2-7	TRBV20-1	TRBD1	NA	15	TGCAGTGCTAGCCGACTTAAACAGGGGACGTACGGGCAGTACTTC	CSASRLKQGTYGQYF
TRBJ1-2	TRBV6-5	NA	few	13	TGTGCCAGCAGGACCGACAGTAACTATGGCTACACCTTC	CASRTDSNYGYTF
TRBJ2-5	TRBV29-1	NA	many	12	TGCAGCGTGGCAGAAGGGTGGGAGACCCAGTACTTC	CSVAEGWETQYF
TRBJ2-1	TRBV7-2	NA	NA	15	TGTGCCAGCAGCCTCAGTGGTATGGGACACAATGAGCAGTTCTTC	CASSLSGMGHNEQFF
TRBJ2-7	TRBV7-8	NA	NA	15	TGTGCCAGCAGCTTCGGGCAAGGGCCTTCCTACGAGCAGTACTTC	CASSFGQGPSYEQYF
TRBJ2-1	TRBV5-1	NA	few	13	TGCGCCAGCAGCTTTTTTGCAGCGAATGAGCAGTTCTTC	CASSFFAANEQFF
TRBJ2-7	TRBV28	TRBD1	NA	15	TGTGCCAGCACCTTGACAGGGCAAAGGAACTACGAGCAGTACTTC	CASTLTGQRNYEQYF